The T cell receptor (beta chain) under discussion was sequenced for a study of cytomegalovirus exposure and HLA in healthy donors. Study overall: Prior work identified 95 million to 120 million unique TCR beta sequences in about 179 million T cells. General study findings and limits: Looking again later, the authors saw that most CMV-associated TCR beta chains seemed HLA-restricted.

Primers included in the PCR were 60 Vbeta and 13 Jbeta primers. Libraries were prepared by immunoSEQ multiplex PCR; TCRdb keeps only in-frame clonotypes and omits some of them. This table holds fewer than 180,000 clones, roughly 80% found once. This CDR3 has 17 amino acids. Germline CDR1 is SSHAT and CDR2 is FNYEAQ (reference sequence). A note on this clone: Its antigen is undetermined. A junction boundary mismatches the germline segment, possibly from a read error.

Sequencing input: PBMCs. This receptor was obtained from a human donor in good health. The chain joins TRBV7-7 to TRBJ2-3; a weak D match, TRBD2 (6 bases). The CDR3: CASSNQTRLVHTDTQYF. For the CDR3, the DNA is TGTGCTAGCAGCAATCAAACCCGACTAGTCCACACAGATACGCAGTATTTT.